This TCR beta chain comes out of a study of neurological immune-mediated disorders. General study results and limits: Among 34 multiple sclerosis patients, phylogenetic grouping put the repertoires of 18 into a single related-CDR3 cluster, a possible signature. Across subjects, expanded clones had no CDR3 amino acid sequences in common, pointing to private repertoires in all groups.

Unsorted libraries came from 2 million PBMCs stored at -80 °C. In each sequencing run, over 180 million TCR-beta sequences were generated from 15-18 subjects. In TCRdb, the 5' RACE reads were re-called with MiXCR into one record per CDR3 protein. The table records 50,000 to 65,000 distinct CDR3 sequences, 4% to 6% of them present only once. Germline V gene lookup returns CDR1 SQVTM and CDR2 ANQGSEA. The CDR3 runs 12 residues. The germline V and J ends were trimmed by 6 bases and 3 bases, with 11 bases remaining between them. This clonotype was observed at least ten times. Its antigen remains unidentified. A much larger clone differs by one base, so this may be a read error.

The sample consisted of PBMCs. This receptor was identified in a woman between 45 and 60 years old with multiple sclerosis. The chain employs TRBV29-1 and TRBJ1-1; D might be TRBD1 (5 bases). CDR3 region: CSVGEMYTEAFF. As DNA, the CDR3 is TGCAGCGTGGGGGAAATGTACACTGAAGCTTTCTTT.